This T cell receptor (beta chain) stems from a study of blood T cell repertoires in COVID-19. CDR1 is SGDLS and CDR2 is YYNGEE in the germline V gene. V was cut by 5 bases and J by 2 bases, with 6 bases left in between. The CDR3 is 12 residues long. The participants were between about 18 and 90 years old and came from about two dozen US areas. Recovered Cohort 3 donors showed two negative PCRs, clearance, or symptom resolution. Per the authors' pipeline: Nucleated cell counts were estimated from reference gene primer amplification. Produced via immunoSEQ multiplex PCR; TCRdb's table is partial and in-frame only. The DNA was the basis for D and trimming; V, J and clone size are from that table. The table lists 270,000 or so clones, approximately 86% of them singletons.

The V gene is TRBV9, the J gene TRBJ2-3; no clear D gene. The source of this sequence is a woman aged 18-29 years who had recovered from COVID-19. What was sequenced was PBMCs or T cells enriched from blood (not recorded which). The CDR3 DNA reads TGTGCCAGCAGTAAGCTCACAGATACGCAGTATTTT. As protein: CASSKLTDTQYF.